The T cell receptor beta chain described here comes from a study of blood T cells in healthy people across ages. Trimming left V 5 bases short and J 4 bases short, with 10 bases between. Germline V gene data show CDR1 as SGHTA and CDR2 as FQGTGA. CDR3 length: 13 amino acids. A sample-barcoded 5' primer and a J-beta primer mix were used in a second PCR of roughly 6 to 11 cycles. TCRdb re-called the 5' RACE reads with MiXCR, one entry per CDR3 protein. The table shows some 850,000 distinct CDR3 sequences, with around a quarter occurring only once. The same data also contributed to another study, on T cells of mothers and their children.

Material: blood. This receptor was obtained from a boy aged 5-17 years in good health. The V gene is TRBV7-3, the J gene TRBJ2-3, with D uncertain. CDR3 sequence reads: CASSPIGSDTQYF. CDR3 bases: TGTGCCAGCAGCCCTATAGGGTCAGATACGCAGTATTTT.